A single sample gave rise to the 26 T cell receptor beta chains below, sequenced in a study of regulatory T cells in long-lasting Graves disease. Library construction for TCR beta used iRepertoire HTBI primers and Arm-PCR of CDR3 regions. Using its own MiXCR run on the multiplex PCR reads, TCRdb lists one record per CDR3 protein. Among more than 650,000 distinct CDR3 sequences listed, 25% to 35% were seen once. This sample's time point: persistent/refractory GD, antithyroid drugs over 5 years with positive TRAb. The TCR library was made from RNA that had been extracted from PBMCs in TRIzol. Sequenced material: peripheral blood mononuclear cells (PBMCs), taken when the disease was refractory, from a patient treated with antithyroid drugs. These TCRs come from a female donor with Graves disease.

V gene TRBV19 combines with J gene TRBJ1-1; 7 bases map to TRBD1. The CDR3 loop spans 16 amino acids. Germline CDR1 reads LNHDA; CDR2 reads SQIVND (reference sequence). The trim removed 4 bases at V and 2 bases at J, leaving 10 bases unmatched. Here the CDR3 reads CASSTYLWDSNTEAFF. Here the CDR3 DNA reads TGTGCCAGTAGTACCTACCTCTGGGACAGTAACACTGAAGCTTTCTTT. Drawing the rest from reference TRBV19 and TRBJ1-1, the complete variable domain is DGGITQSPKYLFRKEGQNVTLSCEQNLNHDAMYWYRQDPGQGLRLIYYSQIVNDFQKGDIAEGYSVSREKKESFPLTVTSAQKNPTAFYLCASSTYLWDSNTEAFFGQGTRLTVV.

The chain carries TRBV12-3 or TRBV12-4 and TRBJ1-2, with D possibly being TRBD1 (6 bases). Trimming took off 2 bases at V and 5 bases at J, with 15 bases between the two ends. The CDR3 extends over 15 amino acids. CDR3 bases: TGTGCCAGCAGTTTAATGGGGGGCGGCGGGTATGGCTACACCTTC. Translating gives CASSLMGGGGYGYTF.

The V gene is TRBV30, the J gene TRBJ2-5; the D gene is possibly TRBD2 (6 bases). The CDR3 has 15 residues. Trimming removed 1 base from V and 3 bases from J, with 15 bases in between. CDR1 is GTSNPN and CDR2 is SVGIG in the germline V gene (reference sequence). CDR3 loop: CAWSAGSSAEETQYF. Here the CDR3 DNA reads TGTGCCTGGAGTGCAGGGTCTAGCGCGGAAGAGACCCAGTACTTC.

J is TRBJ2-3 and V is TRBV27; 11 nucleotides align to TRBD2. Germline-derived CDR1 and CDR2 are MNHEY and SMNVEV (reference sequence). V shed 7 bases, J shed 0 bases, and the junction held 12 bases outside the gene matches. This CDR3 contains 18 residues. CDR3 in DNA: TGTGCCAGCACCAACTTATTGACTAGCGGGGCTAGCACAGATACGCAGTATTTT. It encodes CASTNLLTSGASTDTQYF.

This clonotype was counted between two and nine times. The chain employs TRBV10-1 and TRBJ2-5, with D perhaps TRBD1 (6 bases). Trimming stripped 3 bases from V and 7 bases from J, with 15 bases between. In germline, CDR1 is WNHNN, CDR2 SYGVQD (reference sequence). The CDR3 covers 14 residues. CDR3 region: CASSDGQIELTQYF. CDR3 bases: TGCGCCAGCAGTGACGGACAGATAGAGTTGACCCAGTACTTC.

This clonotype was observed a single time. The CDR3 protein is CASSPGLAGSTRGANVLTF. CDR3 bases: TGTGCCAGCAGCCCCGGACTAGCGGGGAGTACTAGAGGGGCCAACGTCCTGACTTTC. The chain has TRBV11-2 and TRBJ2-6; 12 bases match TRBD2. The CDR3 runs 19 residues. Germline V gene data show CDR1 as SGHAT and CDR2 as FQNNGV. Trimming cost V 5 bases and J 4 bases; bases outside gene matches: 12.

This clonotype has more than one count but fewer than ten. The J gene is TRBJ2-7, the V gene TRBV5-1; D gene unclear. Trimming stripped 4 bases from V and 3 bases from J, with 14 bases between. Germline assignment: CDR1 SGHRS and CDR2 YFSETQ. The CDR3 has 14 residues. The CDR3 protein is CASSLFIPLYEQYF. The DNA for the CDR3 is TGCGCCAGCAGCCTATTCATCCCACTCTACGAGCAGTACTTC.

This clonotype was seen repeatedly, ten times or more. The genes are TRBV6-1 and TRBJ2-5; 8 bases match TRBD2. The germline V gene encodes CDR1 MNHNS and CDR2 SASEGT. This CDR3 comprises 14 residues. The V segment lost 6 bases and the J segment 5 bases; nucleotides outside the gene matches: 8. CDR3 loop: CASRERGRAETQYF. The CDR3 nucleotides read TGTGCCAGCAGAGAGCGGGGGAGGGCGGAGACCCAGTACTTC.

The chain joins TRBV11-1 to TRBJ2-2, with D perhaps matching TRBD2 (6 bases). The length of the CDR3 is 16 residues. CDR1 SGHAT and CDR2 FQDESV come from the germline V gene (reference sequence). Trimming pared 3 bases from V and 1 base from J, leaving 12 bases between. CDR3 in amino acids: CASSFVGGRNTGELFF. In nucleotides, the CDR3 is TGTGCCAGCAGCTTTGTCGGGGGAAGGAACACCGGGGAGCTGTTTTTT.

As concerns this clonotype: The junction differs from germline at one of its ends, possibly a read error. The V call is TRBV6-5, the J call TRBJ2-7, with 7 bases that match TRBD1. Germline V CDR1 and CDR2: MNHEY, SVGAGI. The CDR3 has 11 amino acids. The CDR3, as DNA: TGTGCCAGCAGTTACTCCGGGACAGCATCCTTC. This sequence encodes CASSYSGTASF.

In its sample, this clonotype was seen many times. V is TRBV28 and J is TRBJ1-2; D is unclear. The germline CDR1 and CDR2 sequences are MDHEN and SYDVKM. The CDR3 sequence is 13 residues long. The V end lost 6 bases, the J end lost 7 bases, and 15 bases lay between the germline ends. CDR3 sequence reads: CASRYPGRSGYTF. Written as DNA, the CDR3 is TGTGCCAGCAGATACCCCGGGAGGTCTGGCTACACCTTC.

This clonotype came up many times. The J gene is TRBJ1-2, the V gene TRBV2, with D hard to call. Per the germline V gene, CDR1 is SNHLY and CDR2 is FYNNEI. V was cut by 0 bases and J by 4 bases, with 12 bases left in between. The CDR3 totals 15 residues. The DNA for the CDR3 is TGTGCCAGCAGTGAAGCGAGGGTGGTCGGCTATGGCTACACCTTC. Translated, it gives CASSEARVVGYGYTF.

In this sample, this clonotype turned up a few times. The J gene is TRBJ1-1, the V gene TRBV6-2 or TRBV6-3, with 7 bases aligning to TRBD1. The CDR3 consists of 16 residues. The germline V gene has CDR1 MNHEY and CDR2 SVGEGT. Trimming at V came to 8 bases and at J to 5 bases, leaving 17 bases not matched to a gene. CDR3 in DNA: TGTGCCAGCCAACCCCATCCGACAGGGCGGTATACTGAAGCTTTCTTT. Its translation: CASQPHPTGRYTEAFF.

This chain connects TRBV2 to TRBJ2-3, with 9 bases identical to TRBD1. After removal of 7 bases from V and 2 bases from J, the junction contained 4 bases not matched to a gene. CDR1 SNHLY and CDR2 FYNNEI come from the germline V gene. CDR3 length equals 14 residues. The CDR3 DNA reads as TGTGCCAGCACGGGACAGGGATACACAGATACGCAGTATTTT. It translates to CASTGQGYTDTQYF.

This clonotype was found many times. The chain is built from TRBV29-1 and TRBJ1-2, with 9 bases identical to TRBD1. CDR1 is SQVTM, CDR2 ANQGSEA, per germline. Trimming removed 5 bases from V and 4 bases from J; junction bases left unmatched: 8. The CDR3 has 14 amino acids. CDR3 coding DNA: TGCAGCGTTCGAGAGGGACAGGGTTTCTATGGCTACACCTTC. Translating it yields CSVREGQGFYGYTF.

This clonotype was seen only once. The CDR3: CATRDRANYEQYF. The CDR3 DNA sequence: TGTGCCACCAGGGACAGGGCGAACTACGAGCAGTACTTC. V usage is TRBV18 and J usage is TRBJ2-7, with 9 nucleotides matching TRBD1. The CDR3 has 13 residues. Trimming took 10 bases from V and 3 from J; bases not matched to a gene: 7. CDR1 and CDR2 from the germline V gene are KGHSH and LQKENI.

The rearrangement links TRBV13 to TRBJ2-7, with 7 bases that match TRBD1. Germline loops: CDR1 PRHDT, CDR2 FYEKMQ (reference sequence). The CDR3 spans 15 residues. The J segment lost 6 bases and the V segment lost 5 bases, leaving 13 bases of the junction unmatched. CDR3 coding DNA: TGTGCCAGCAGCGCAACGAGACAGGGTTTTCTCGAGCAGTACTTC. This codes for CASSATRQGFLEQYF.

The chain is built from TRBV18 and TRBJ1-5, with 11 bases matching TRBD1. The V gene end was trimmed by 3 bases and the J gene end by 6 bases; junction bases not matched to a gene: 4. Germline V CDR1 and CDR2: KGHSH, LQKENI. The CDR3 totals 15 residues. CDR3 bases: TGTGCCAGCTCACCCCGGACAGGGGGCACTCAGCCCCAGCATTTT. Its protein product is CASSPRTGGTQPQHF.

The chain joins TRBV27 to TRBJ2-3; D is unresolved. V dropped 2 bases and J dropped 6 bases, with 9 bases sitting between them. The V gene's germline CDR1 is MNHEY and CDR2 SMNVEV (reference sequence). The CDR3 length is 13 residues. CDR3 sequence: CASSLLMLDTQYF. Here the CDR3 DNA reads TGTGCCAGCAGTTTACTAATGTTGGATACGCAGTATTTT.

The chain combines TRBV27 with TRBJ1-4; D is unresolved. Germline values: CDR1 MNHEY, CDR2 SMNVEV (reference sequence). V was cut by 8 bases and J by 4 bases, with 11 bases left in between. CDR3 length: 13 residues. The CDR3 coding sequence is TGTGCCAGCCGGTCGGCCCTTAATGAAAAACTGTTTTTT. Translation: CASRSALNEKLFF.

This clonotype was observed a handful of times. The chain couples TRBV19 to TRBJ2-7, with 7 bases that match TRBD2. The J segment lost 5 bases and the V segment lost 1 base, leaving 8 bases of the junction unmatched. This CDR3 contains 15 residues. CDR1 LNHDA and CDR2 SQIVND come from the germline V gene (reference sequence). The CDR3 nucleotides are TGTGCCAGTAGTATAGGGAGCGGGAACTGGGACGAGCAGTACTTC. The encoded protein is CASSIGSGNWDEQYF. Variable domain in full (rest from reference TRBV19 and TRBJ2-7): DGGITQSPKYLFRKEGQNVTLSCEQNLNHDAMYWYRQDPGQGLRLIYYSQIVNDFQKGDIAEGYSVSREKKESFPLTVTSAQKNPTAFYLCASSIGSGNWDEQYFGPGTRLTVT.

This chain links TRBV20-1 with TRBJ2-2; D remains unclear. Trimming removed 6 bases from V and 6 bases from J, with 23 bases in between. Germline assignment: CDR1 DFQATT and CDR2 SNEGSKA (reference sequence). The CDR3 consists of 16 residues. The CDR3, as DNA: TGCAGTGCCCGAGGCACAACGATCAATCCTTCCGGGGAGCTGTTTTTT. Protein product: CSARGTTINPSGELFF.

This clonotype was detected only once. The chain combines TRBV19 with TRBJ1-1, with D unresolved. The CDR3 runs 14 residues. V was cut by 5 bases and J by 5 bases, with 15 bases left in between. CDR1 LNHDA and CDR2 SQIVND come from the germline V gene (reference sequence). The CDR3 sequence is CASSLSGEGTEAFF. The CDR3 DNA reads TGTGCCAGTAGTTTATCCGGGGAGGGAACTGAAGCTTTCTTT.

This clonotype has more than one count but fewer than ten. The CDR3 region has the DNA TGTGCCACCAGCAGGGACCGCGGACAGGGGGCGCGACACGAGCAGTACTTC. It specifies CATSRDRGQGARHEQYF. The V and J genes are TRBV15 and TRBJ2-7; 11 bases align to TRBD1. The CDR3 spans 17 residues. Germline CDR1 is LNHNV and CDR2 is YYDKDF (reference sequence). The V and J ends lost 3 bases and 5 bases, in that order; junction bases with no gene match: 12.

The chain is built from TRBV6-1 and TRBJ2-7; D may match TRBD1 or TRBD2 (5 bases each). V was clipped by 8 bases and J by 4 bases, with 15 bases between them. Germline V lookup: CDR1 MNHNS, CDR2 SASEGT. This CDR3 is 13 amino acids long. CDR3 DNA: TGTGCCAGCGGGACCCACCCCGCTTACGAGCAGTACTTC. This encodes CASGTHPAYEQYF.

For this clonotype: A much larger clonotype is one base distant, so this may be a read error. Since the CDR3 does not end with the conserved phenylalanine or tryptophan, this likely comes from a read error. CDR3 sequence: CASSWDRVQETQYL. CDR3 coding DNA: TGTGCCAGCAGCTGGGACAGGGTCCAAGAGACCCAGTACCTC. This chain joins TRBV11-2 and TRBJ2-5; 9 nucleotides match TRBD1. The J segment lost 1 base and the V segment lost 4 bases, leaving 1 base of the junction unmatched. This CDR3 has 14 residues. The germline V gene encodes CDR1 SGHAT and CDR2 FQNNGV.